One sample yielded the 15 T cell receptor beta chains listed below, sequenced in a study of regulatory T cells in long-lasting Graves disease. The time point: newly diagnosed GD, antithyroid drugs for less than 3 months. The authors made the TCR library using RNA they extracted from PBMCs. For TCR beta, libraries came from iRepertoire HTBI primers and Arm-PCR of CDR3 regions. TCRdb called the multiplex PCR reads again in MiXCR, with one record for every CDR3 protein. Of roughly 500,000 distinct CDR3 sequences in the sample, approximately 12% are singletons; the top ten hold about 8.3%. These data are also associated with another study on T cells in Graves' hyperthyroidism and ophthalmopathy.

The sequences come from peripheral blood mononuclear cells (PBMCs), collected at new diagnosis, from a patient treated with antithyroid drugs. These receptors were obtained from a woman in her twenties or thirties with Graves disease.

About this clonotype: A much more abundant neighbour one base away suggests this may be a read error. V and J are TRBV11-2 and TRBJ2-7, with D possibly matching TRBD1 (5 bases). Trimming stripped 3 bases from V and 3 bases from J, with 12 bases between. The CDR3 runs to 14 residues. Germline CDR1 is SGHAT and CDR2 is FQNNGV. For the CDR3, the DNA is TGTGCCAGCAGCTTGGACAACTATGACTACGAGCAGTACTTC. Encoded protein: CASSLDNYDYEQYF.

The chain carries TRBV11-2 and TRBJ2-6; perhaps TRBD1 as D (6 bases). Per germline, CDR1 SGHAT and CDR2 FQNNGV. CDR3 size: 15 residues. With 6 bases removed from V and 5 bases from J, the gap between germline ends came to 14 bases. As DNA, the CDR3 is TGTGCCAGCAGTTCACAGGGTACGCGGGCCAACGTCCTGACTTTC. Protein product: CASSSQGTRANVLTF.

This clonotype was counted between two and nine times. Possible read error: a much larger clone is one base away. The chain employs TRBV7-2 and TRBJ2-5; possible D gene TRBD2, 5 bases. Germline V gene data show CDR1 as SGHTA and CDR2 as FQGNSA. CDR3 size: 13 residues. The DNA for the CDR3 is TGTGCCAGCAGCTTATGGTCCGGGGAGACCCAGCACTTC. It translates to CASSLWSGETQHF.

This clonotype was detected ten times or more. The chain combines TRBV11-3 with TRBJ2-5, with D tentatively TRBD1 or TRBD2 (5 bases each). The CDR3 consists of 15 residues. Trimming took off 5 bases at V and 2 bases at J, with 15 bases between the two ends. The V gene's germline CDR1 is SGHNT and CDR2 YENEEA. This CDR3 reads CASSPSEGPQETQYF. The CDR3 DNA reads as TGTGCCAGCAGCCCAAGCGAGGGGCCACAAGAGACCCAGTACTTC.

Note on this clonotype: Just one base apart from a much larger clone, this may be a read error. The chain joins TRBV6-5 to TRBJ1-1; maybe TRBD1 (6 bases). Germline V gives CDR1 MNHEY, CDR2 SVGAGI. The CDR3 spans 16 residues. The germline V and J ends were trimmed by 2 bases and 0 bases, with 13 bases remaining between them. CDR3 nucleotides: TGTGCCAGCAGTTACGGGACACAAGCCATGAACACTGAAGCTTTCTTT. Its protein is CASSYGTQAMNTEAFF.

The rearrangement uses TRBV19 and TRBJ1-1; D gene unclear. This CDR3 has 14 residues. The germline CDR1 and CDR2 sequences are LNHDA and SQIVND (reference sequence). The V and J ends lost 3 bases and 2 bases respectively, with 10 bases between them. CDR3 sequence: CASSIGRINTEAFF. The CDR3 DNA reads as TGTGCCAGTAGTATCGGCAGGATCAACACTGAAGCTTTCTTT.

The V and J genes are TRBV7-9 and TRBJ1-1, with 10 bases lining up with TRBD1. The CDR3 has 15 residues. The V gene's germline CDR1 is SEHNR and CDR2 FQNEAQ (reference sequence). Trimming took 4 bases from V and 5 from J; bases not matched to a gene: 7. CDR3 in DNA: TGTGCCAGCAGCTCGTCCGGGACAGGGGTGACTGAAGCTTTCTTT. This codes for CASSSSGTGVTEAFF.

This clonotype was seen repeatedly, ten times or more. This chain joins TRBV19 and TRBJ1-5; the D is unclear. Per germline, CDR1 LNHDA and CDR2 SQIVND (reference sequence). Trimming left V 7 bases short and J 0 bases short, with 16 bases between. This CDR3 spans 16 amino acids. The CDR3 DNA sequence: TGTGCCAGTAAGTCTTCGGCAGCCATTAGCAATCAGCCCCAGCATTTT. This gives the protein CASKSSAAISNQPQHF. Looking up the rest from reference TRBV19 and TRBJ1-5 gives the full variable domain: DGGITQSPKYLFRKEGQNVTLSCEQNLNHDAMYWYRQDPGQGLRLIYYSQIVNDFQKGDIAEGYSVSREKKESFPLTVTSAQKNPTAFYLCASKSSAAISNQPQHFGDGTRLSIL.

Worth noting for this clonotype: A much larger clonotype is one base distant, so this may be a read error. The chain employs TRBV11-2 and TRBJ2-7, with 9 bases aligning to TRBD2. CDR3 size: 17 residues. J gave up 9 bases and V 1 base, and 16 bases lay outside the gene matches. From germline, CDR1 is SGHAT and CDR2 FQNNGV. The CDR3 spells CASSLVLRLAERAGQYF. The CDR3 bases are TGTGCCAGCAGCTTAGTCTTGCGACTAGCGGAGCGGGCCGGGCAGTACTTC.

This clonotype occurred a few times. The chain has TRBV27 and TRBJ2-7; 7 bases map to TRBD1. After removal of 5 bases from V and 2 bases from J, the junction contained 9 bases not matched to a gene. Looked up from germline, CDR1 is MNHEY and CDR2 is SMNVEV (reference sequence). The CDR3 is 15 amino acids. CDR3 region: CASSLSGTATYEQYF. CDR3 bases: TGTGCCAGCAGTCTTTCCGGGACAGCGACCTACGAGCAGTACTTC.

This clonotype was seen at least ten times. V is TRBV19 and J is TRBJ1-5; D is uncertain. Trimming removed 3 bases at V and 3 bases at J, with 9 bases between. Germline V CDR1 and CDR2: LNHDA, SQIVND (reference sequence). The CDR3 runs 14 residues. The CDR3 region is CASSIGSYNQPQHF. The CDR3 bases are TGTGCCAGTAGTATCGGCAGTTACAATCAGCCCCAGCATTTT.

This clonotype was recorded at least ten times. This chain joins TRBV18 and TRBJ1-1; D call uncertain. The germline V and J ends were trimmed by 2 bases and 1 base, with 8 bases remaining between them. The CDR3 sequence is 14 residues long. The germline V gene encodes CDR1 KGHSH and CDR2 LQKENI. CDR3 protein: CASSPTVKNTEAFF. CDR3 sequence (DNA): TGTGCCAGCTCACCAACGGTGAAGAACACTGAAGCTTTCTTT.

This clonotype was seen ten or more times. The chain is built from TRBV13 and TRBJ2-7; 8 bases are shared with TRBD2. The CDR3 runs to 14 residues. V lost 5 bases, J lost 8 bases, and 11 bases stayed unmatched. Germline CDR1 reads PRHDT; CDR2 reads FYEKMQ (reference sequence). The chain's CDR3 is CASSIGTRRNKQYF. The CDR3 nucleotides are TGTGCCAGCAGCATCGGGACTAGGAGGAACAAGCAGTACTTC.

CDR3 amino acids: CASSFSTTMNNEQFF. CDR3 sequence (DNA): TGTGCCAGTAGTTTTTCCACCACCATGAACAATGAGCAGTTCTTC. The rearrangement uses TRBV19 and TRBJ2-1, with no clear D. The CDR3 has 15 amino acids. Germline-derived CDR1 and CDR2 are LNHDA and SQIVND (reference sequence). V lost 5 bases, J lost 5 bases, and 16 bases lay in between. Variable domain in full (rest from reference TRBV19 and TRBJ2-1): DGGITQSPKYLFRKEGQNVTLSCEQNLNHDAMYWYRQDPGQGLRLIYYSQIVNDFQKGDIAEGYSVSREKKESFPLTVTSAQKNPTAFYLCASSFSTTMNNEQFFGPGTRLTVL.

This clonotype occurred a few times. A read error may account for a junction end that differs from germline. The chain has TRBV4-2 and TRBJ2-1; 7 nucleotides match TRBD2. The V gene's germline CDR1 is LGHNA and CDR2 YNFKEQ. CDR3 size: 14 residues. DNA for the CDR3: TGTGCCGGCAGCCAAGGATGGACTAGAGTTGAGCAGTTCTTC. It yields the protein CAGSQGWTRVEQFF.